The sequence of this T cell receptor (beta chain) was determined in a study of blood T cell repertoires in COVID-19. Study summary: PBMCs, B-cell-depleted T cells, or T cells were the source of the cDNA or gDNA that made up the material.

Original processing notes: For nucleated cells, counts were estimated from reference gene primer amplification. Data came from immunoSEQ multiplex PCR; TCRdb stores just in-frame clones and leaves some out. From that table come the V and J calls and clone size; the DNA was used to work out D and trimming. The data contain some 82,000 clones, around 83% of them seen just once; the ten biggest clones take up roughly 36%. The CDR3 extends over 11 amino acids. V was trimmed by 3 bases and J by 8 bases, leaving 7 bases between them. Per the germline V gene, CDR1 is SGHAT and CDR2 is FQNNGV. This clone was detected only a few times.

Sequenced input: peripheral blood. This receptor was identified in an elderly man with active or convalescent COVID-19. The rearrangement uses TRBV11-2 and TRBJ1-2; D is uncertain. CDR3 nucleotides: TGTGCCAGCAGCTTTCCTTCGGGCTACACCTTC. This translates into CASSFPSGYTF. The variable domain in full, with the rest retrieved from reference TRBV11-2 and TRBJ1-2, is EAGVAQSPRYKIIEKRQSVAFWCNPISGHATLYWYQQILGQGPKLLIQFQNNGVVDDSQLPKDRFSAERLKGVDSTLKIQPAKLEDSAVYLCASSFPSGYTFGSGTRLTVV.